Following are 23 T cell receptor beta chains from one sample sequenced in a study of graft-versus-host responses after intestinal transplantation. Profiled with immunoSEQ multiplex PCR; TCRdb holds only in-frame clones, not every one. The sample lists around 26,000 clones, 94% occurring once. The sequencing here drew on PBMCs, taken 156 days after intestinal transplant. These TCRs come from a human patient who received an intestinal transplant, so some T cells may come from the graft donor.

V gene TRBV6-1 combines with J gene TRBJ2-6, with D unclear. Germline V gene data show CDR1 as MNHNS and CDR2 as SASEGT. The CDR3 consists of 15 residues. The V and J ends lost 6 bases and 0 bases respectively, with 9 bases between them. The CDR3 DNA is TGTGCCAGCAGAGACGGGCCCTCTGGGGCCAACGTCCTGACTTTC. Residues: CASRDGPSGANVLTF.

The chain employs TRBV29-1 and TRBJ1-1, with 9 bases identical to TRBD1. Trimming at V came to 6 bases and at J to 5 bases, leaving 7 bases not matched to a gene. The germline V gene has CDR1 SQVTM and CDR2 ANQGSEA. The CDR3 length is 13 residues. The CDR3 is CSVEQGAPTEAFF. The CDR3 bases are TGCAGCGTAGAACAGGGGGCGCCGACTGAAGCTTTCTTT.

V gene TRBV28 combines with J gene TRBJ2-1; 13 bases align to TRBD2. CDR1 is MDHEN and CDR2 is SYDVKM in the germline V gene. V was clipped by 3 bases and J by 2 bases; unmatched bases: 13. This CDR3 is built from 20 residues. The CDR3 bases are TGTGCCAGCAGTTTGAGGGCGGGGACTAGCGGGAAATTTGCCTACAATGAGCAGTTCTTC. As protein: CASSLRAGTSGKFAYNEQFF.

V is TRBV7-8 and J is TRBJ2-1; D tentatively fits TRBD1 or TRBD2 (5 bases each). The germline V gene encodes CDR1 SGHVS and CDR2 FQNEAQ. V gave up 4 bases and J gave up 3 bases, with 13 bases separating them. This CDR3 is built from 15 residues. CDR3 DNA sequence: TGTGCCAGCAGCTCCCGGGACGTTCACTACAATGAGCAGTTCTTC. Protein: CASSSRDVHYNEQFF.

The chain joins TRBV6-1 to TRBJ2-1, with 7 bases fitting TRBD2. CDR1 is MNHNS and CDR2 is SASEGT in the germline V gene. CDR3 length: 15 amino acids. Germline trimming cut 7 bases from V and 4 bases from J; bases unmatched to any gene: 10. The CDR3 sequence: CASTDGASGYNEQFF. The CDR3 DNA reads TGTGCCAGCACCGACGGGGCTAGCGGTTACAATGAGCAGTTCTTC.

The V call is TRBV4-1, the J call TRBJ1-4; D might be TRBD1 (6 bases). Germline-derived CDR1 and CDR2 are MGHRA and YSYEKL. V lost 4 bases, J lost 5 bases, and 14 bases lay in between. This CDR3 region has 15 residues. CDR3 loop: CASSLTGAENEKLFF. DNA of the CDR3: TGCGCCAGCAGCCTGACGGGGGCCGAAAATGAAAAACTGTTTTTT.

The genes are TRBV19 and TRBJ2-3, with D unresolved. V lost 7 bases and J lost 2, with 7 bases in between. The CDR3 has 12 amino acids. From germline, CDR1 is LNHDA and CDR2 SQIVND (reference sequence). CDR3 in DNA: TGTGCCAGTATCGCCCCCACAGATACGCAGTATTTT. Translating it yields CASIAPTDTQYF.

The V and J genes are TRBV13 and TRBJ1-2; no firm D call. V lost 5 bases and J lost 3, with 22 bases in between. Germline V gives CDR1 PRHDT, CDR2 FYEKMQ (reference sequence). CDR3 length: 17 amino acids. In DNA form, the CDR3 reads TGTGCCAGCAGCGAACCGGGATCCGACGCCCCCTACTATGGCTACACCTTC. Its protein product is CASSEPGSDAPYYGYTF.

V is TRBV30 and J is TRBJ2-7; D assignment may be TRBD1 or TRBD2 (5 bases each). Germline CDR1 reads GTSNPN; CDR2 reads SVGIG (reference sequence). The V end lost 0 bases, the J end lost 3 bases, and 12 bases lay between the germline ends. This CDR3 spans 14 amino acids. The CDR3 region has the DNA TGTGCCTGGAGTGTACTCGGGACCGACTACGAGCAGTACTTC. Translated: CAWSVLGTDYEQYF.

The rearrangement joins TRBV6-1 to TRBJ1-2, with 10 bases identical to TRBD1. This CDR3 region has 15 residues. CDR1 and CDR2 (germline): MNHNS, SASEGT. V dropped 0 bases and J dropped 8; count of bases not matched to a gene: 6. In nucleotides, the CDR3 is TGTGCCAGCAGTGAAGCAGGGACAGGGGCACGAGGCTACACCTTC. This gives the protein CASSEAGTGARGYTF.

The chain is built from TRBV6-1 and TRBJ1-1; D is uncertain. Per germline, CDR1 MNHNS and CDR2 SASEGT. The CDR3 extends over 13 amino acids. V dropped 8 bases and J dropped 1 base, with 11 bases sitting between them. In nucleotides, the CDR3 is TGTGCCAGCTCCCTTCGGGGGAACACTGAAGCTTTCTTT. This gives the protein CASSLRGNTEAFF.

This chain uses TRBV27 with TRBJ1-1; a weak D match, TRBD1 (6 bases). CDR1 and CDR2 from the germline V gene are MNHEY and SMNVEV (reference sequence). The V end lost 2 bases, the J end lost 4 bases, and 14 bases lay between the germline ends. The CDR3 consists of 15 residues. CDR3 nucleotide sequence: TGTGCCAGCAGTTTAACCCGACAGGTGAGCACTGAAGCTTTCTTT. Its protein is CASSLTRQVSTEAFF.

This chain uses TRBV5-1 with TRBJ1-1; D gene uncertain. Per germline, CDR1 SGHRS and CDR2 YFSETQ. V lost 5 bases and J lost 1, with 12 bases in between. The CDR3 is 14 amino acids. The CDR3 DNA follows: TGCGCCAGCAGGGGAACTGACCCGAACACTGAAGCTTTCTTT. Translated, it gives CASRGTDPNTEAFF.

This chain links TRBV5-4 with TRBJ1-1, with D maybe TRBD1 (6 bases). CDR3 length equals 14 residues. CDR1 and CDR2 from the germline V gene are SGHNT and YYREEE (reference sequence). The ends were cut back, 2 bases at V and 4 bases at J, with 12 bases in the middle. The CDR3 nucleotides are TGTGCCAGCAGCTTACAGGGAGGAGGCACTGAAGCTTTCTTT. Residues: CASSLQGGGTEAFF.

This chain joins TRBV7-2 and TRBJ1-2; weak D call: TRBD1 (6 bases). The CDR3 has 15 amino acids. With 3 bases removed from V and 4 bases from J, the gap between germline ends came to 15 bases. Germline-derived CDR1 and CDR2 are SGHTA and FQGNSA. The CDR3 coding sequence is TGTGCCAGCAGCTTTAACCAGGGGCCGGTCTATGGCTACACCTTC. The encoded protein is CASSFNQGPVYGYTF.

V and J are TRBV27 and TRBJ1-5; maybe TRBD1 (5 bases). Looked up from germline, CDR1 is MNHEY and CDR2 is SMNVEV (reference sequence). This CDR3 is 14 amino acids long. V shed 3 bases and J shed 5 bases, with 11 bases lying between them. CDR3 amino acids: CASSFVGGDQPQHF. CDR3 DNA sequence: TGTGCCAGCAGTTTTGTCGGGGGTGATCAGCCCCAGCATTTT.

The chain links TRBV5-8 to TRBJ2-1; D is unresolved. Trimming shortened V by 4 bases and J by 0 bases, and 11 bases separated the two germline ends. This CDR3 is 15 amino acids long. Germline V gene sequence: CDR1 SGHTS, CDR2 YDEGEE. The CDR3 here is CASSLRSHSYNEQFF. The CDR3 bases are TGTGCCAGCAGCCTGCGGTCCCACTCCTACAATGAGCAGTTCTTC.

This chain connects TRBV2 to TRBJ1-2; 8 bases fit TRBD1. V shed 5 bases, J shed 5 bases, and the junction held 10 bases outside the gene matches. CDR1 is SNHLY and CDR2 is FYNNEI in the germline V gene. The CDR3 has 15 amino acids. The CDR3 loop reads CASSLNRGRLYGYTF. DNA of the CDR3: TGTGCCAGCAGTTTAAACAGGGGGAGATTATATGGCTACACCTTC.

This clone was detected only a few times. V usage is TRBV5-8 and J usage is TRBJ1-1; maybe TRBD1 (6 bases). Germline loops: CDR1 SGHTS, CDR2 YDEGEE. The CDR3 runs to 14 residues. V lost 2 bases and J lost 3, with 11 bases in between. The CDR3 sequence is CASSLGGGHTEAFF. The CDR3 nucleotides read TGTGCCAGCAGCTTAGGGGGGGGGCACACTGAAGCTTTCTTT.

Details on this clone: Mismatch with germline at one junction end may stem from a read error. Different DNA sequences within this sample yield the same CDR3. V is TRBV6-1 and J is TRBJ1-2; no clear D. The CDR3 totals 13 residues. Germline V gene data show CDR1 as MNHNS and CDR2 as SASEGT. The CDR3 sequence: CASSGWQGYGYTF. CDR3 sequence (DNA): TGCGCCAGCAGTGGCTGGCAAGGCTATGGCTACACCTTC.

This clone occurred a few times. The gene calls are TRBV2 and TRBJ2-7; D is uncertain. Looked up from germline, CDR1 is SNHLY and CDR2 is FYNNEI. Trimming shortened V by 4 bases and J by 3 bases, and 7 bases separated the two germline ends. There are 12 residues in the CDR3. The CDR3 is CASSVVHYEQYF. DNA for the CDR3: TGTGCCAGCAGTGTAGTCCACTACGAGCAGTACTTC.

The rearrangement uses TRBV28 and TRBJ1-4, with D hard to call. The CDR3 loop spans 16 amino acids. Trimming pared 3 bases from V and 10 bases from J, leaving 21 bases between. Germline V gene data show CDR1 as MDHEN and CDR2 as SYDVKM. This CDR3 reads CASSLAGTQLYGKLFF. In DNA form, the CDR3 reads TGTGCCAGCAGTTTGGCAGGTACTCAGCTCTATGGAAAACTGTTTTTT.

The V and J genes are TRBV19 and TRBJ2-1; 7 nucleotides agree with TRBD2. CDR1 LNHDA and CDR2 SQIVND come from the germline V gene (reference sequence). The CDR3 length is 16 residues. J was trimmed by 0 bases and V by 7 bases; bases with no gene match: 9. CDR3 bases: TGTGCCAGTACTAGCGGCGACGCCAGCTCCTACAATGAGCAGTTCTTC. Encoded protein: CASTSGDASSYNEQFF.